These 18 T cell receptor beta chains were all obtained from the same sample, sequenced in a study of T cell changes during pregnancy in multiple sclerosis. The repertoire was sequenced with immunoSEQ multiplex PCR; TCRdb's copy has only in-frame clones and lacks some. In the table there are around 99,000 clones, just under 95% of which are singletons. Specimen: peripheral blood, collected in the third trimester of pregnancy. The receptors here all came from a female donor in good health, enrolled as a control in a pregnancy study.

The V call is TRBV5-6, the J call TRBJ1-2; TRBD1 aligns across 9 bases. CDR3 length: 12 amino acids. J was trimmed by 8 bases and V by 3 bases; bases with no gene match: 2. Germline V CDR1 and CDR2: SGHDT, YYEEEE. The CDR3 nucleotides read TGTGCCAGCAGCTGGACAGGGGAGGGCTACACCTTC. Encoded protein: CASSWTGEGYTF.

The J gene is TRBJ1-1, the V gene TRBV30, with D unclear. Germline V lookup: CDR1 GTSNPN, CDR2 SVGIG (reference sequence). This CDR3 is 13 amino acids long. Trimming stripped 4 bases from V and 10 bases from J, with 19 bases between. CDR3 bases: TGTGCCTGGATAGCCGGGAACCCAAATCCAGCTTTCTTT. Its protein is CAWIAGNPNPAFF.

The genes are TRBV7-9 and TRBJ2-5; 7 bases fit TRBD2. From germline, CDR1 is SEHNR and CDR2 FQNEAQ (reference sequence). The length of the CDR3 is 14 residues. The ends lost 4 bases at V and 2 bases at J; junction bases unmatched: 4. DNA for the CDR3: TGTGCCAGCAGCTCTGGACTAGTTCAAGAGACCCAGTACTTC. Its translation: CASSSGLVQETQYF.

CDR3 in DNA: TGTGCCTGGAGTAGAACAAGTAAGGAGCAGTACTTC. Its translation: CAWSRTSKEQYF. The chain recombines TRBV30 with TRBJ2-7; unclear D gene. This CDR3 region has 12 residues. Trimming removed 2 bases at V and 7 bases at J, with 12 bases between. Germline lookup yields CDR1 GTSNPN and CDR2 SVGIG (reference sequence). Full variable domain (remainder filled in from reference TRBV30 and TRBJ2-7): SQTIHQWPATLVQPVGSPLSLECTVEGTSNPNLYWYRQAAGRGLQLLFYSVGIGQISSEVPQNLSASRPQDRQFILSSKKLLLSDSGFYLCAWSRTSKEQYFGPGTRLTVT.

V gene TRBV18 combines with J gene TRBJ1-2; D perhaps matches TRBD1 (5 bases). V was pared by 6 bases and J by 6 bases, with 17 bases between. The germline gives CDR1 KGHSH, CDR2 LQKENI. The CDR3 length is 14 residues. CDR3 region: CASSLIDSPDGYTF. The CDR3 coding sequence is TGTGCCAGCTCTCTCATAGACAGCCCGGATGGCTACACCTTC.

This chain links TRBV11-3 with TRBJ1-1; the D gene is possibly TRBD1 (5 bases). Germline CDR1 reads SGHNT; CDR2 reads YENEEA. Between the trimmed V and J ends, which lost 3 bases and 5 bases, there was a span of 16 bases. CDR3 size: 15 residues. The CDR3 sequence: CASSLRVGGRTEAFF. In DNA form, the CDR3 reads TGTGCCAGCAGCTTGAGGGTCGGGGGTCGGACTGAAGCTTTCTTT.

This chain links TRBV5-1 with TRBJ1-1; tentative D call: TRBD1 (6 bases). Germline V gene data show CDR1 as SGHRS and CDR2 as YFSETQ. The V gene lost 5 bases and the J gene lost 1 base, with 12 bases spanning the gap. This CDR3 is built from 14 residues. The CDR3 bases are TGCGCCAGCAGGGTACAGGGTTCGAACACTGAAGCTTTCTTT. This encodes CASRVQGSNTEAFF.

The gene calls are TRBV4-1 and TRBJ1-1, with 12 bases lining up with TRBD1. The CDR3 consists of 18 residues. V shed 4 bases, J shed 0 bases, and the junction held 9 bases outside the gene matches. Looked up from germline, CDR1 is MGHRA and CDR2 is YSYEKL. The CDR3 region is CASSRIPGTGGLNTEAFF. CDR3 DNA: TGCGCCAGCAGCCGTATCCCCGGGACAGGGGGCCTGAACACTGAAGCTTTCTTT.

This clone was counted a single time. This rearrangement joins TRBV10-3 to TRBJ1-2, with TRBD1 matching 7 bases. Looked up from germline, CDR1 is ENHRY and CDR2 is SYGVKD. The CDR3 has 16 amino acids. The ends lost 3 bases at V and 2 bases at J; junction bases unmatched: 9. The CDR3 region has the DNA TGTGCCATCAGTGAAGACACAGGGGTGAGAAACTATGGCTACACCTTC. Protein sequence: CAISEDTGVRNYGYTF.

The chain links TRBV19 to TRBJ2-7; 7 positions agree with TRBD1. The junction had 15 bases not matched to a gene; V was cut back by 10 bases and J by 3 bases. The CDR3 sequence is 15 residues long. Germline values: CDR1 LNHDA, CDR2 SQIVND (reference sequence). CDR3 DNA: TGTGCCACCGGCCACAACAGGGGCATAGGCTACGAGCAGTACTTC. Translating it yields CATGHNRGIGYEQYF. The full variable domain, rest sourced from reference TRBV19 and TRBJ2-7, is DGGITQSPKYLFRKEGQNVTLSCEQNLNHDAMYWYRQDPGQGLRLIYYSQIVNDFQKGDIAEGYSVSREKKESFPLTVTSAQKNPTAFYLCATGHNRGIGYEQYFGPGTRLTVT.

The rearrangement joins TRBV5-1 to TRBJ1-2, with 9 nucleotides matching TRBD1. J gave up 9 bases and V 9 bases, and 9 bases lay outside the gene matches. This CDR3 spans 12 amino acids. Germline V gives CDR1 SGHRS, CDR2 YFSETQ. The CDR3 region has the DNA TGCGCCACCTCACAGGGGGCAGATAGCTACACCTTC. Translating gives CATSQGADSYTF.

The chain joins TRBV30 to TRBJ1-6; the match to TRBD1 covers 7 bases. Germline loops: CDR1 GTSNPN, CDR2 SVGIG (reference sequence). This CDR3 comprises 15 residues. V lost 3 bases to trimming and J lost 7 bases; unmatched junction nucleotides: 9. In DNA, the CDR3 is TGTGCCTGGAGATCCGGACAGGCGCGAAATTCACCCCTCCACTTT. Amino acid sequence: CAWRSGQARNSPLHF.

The rearrangement links TRBV7-9 to TRBJ1-1; TRBD1 is a possible D gene (6 bases). The CDR3 covers 13 residues. The germline gives CDR1 SEHNR, CDR2 FQNEAQ (reference sequence). V lost 0 bases and J 8 bases, leaving 10 bases between the germline ends. Here the CDR3 DNA reads TGTGCCAGCAGCTTAGCGCTAAGGGGGGAAGCTTTCTTT. Amino acid sequence: CASSLALRGEAFF.

This chain connects TRBV5-4 to TRBJ1-6; 9 nucleotides agree with TRBD1. Losses at the gene ends were 3 bases for V and 8 bases for J; bases not matched to a gene: 12. The CDR3 is 17 amino acids. Germline CDR1 SGHNT, CDR2 YYREEE (reference sequence). The CDR3 is CASSSWGGQGGDSPLHF. Here the CDR3 DNA reads TGTGCCAGCAGCTCCTGGGGGGGACAGGGAGGGGATTCACCCCTCCACTTT.

The chain joins TRBV18 to TRBJ2-2, with TRBD1 identical over 9 bases. This CDR3 has 16 amino acids. Germline V lookup: CDR1 KGHSH, CDR2 LQKENI. V trimming: 1 base; J trimming: 5 bases; junction bases outside the gene matches: 5. For the CDR3, the DNA is TGTGCCAGCTCACCACGAGGACAGGGGAGTACCGGGGAGCTGTTTTTT. Amino acid sequence: CASSPRGQGSTGELFF.

This sequence joins TRBV9 and TRBJ1-1; a possible D gene is TRBD1 (6 bases). This CDR3 comprises 13 residues. V lost 3 bases and J lost 1, with 7 bases in between. CDR1 and CDR2 (germline): SGDLS, YYNGEE. Written as DNA, the CDR3 is TGTGCCAGCAGCGAGGGACAGAACACTGAAGCTTTCTTT. This translates into CASSEGQNTEAFF. The variable domain in full, completed from reference TRBV9 and TRBJ1-1, reads DSGVTQTPKHLITATGQRVTLRCSPRSGDLSVYWYQQSLDQGLQFLIQYYNGEERAKGNILERFSAQQFPDLHSELNLSSLELGDSALYFCASSEGQNTEAFFGQGTRLTVV.

The rearrangement joins TRBV2 to TRBJ1-2; possible D gene TRBD1, 5 bases. V lost 1 base to trimming and J lost 0 bases, with 6 bases between them. The germline V gene encodes CDR1 SNHLY and CDR2 FYNNEI. This CDR3 contains 14 residues. DNA for the CDR3: TGTGCCAGCAGTGAAGGCAGGGCTAACTATGGCTACACCTTC. Residues: CASSEGRANYGYTF.

The CDR3 spells CATRQGGVSRATVWNEQFF. CDR3 coding DNA: TGTGCCACTCGACAGGGTGGGGTCTCTAGGGCGACTGTGTGGAATGAGCAGTTCTTC. The V gene is TRBV30, the J gene TRBJ2-1; 7 positions match TRBD1. V trimming: 8 bases; J trimming: 7 bases; junction bases outside the gene matches: 29. Germline-derived CDR1 and CDR2 are GTSNPN and SVGIG (reference sequence). The CDR3 extends over 19 amino acids.